Following are 30 T cell receptor beta chains from one sample sequenced in a study of blood T cell repertoires in COVID-19. This table comes from immunoSEQ multiplex PCR, and its TCRdb copy is limited to in-frame clones, with some not included. The profile covers about 140,000 clones, with around nine tenths appearing a single time and more than 5% taken by the ten largest. The specimen was peripheral blood. These receptor sequences come from a human donor in a cohort sampled during active COVID-19.

The chain has TRBV5-4 and TRBJ1-3; D remains unclear. This CDR3 has 13 amino acids. Per the germline V gene, CDR1 is SGHNT and CDR2 is YYREEE (reference sequence). The V end lost 4 bases, the J end lost 9 bases, and 14 bases lay between the germline ends. The CDR3 nucleotides are TGTGCCAGCAGCCAAGATCGACGGGGCACCATATATTTT. As protein: CASSQDRRGTIYF.

The chain is built from TRBV3-1 (or the pseudogene TRBV3-2) and TRBJ2-7; 10 bases agree with TRBD1. The CDR3 extends over 17 amino acids. Germline loops: CDR1 LGHDT, CDR2 YNNKEL (reference sequence). V lost 2 bases to trimming and J lost 7 bases; unmatched junction nucleotides: 14. CDR3 residues: CASSQYTGDRGPSEQYF. CDR3 nucleotide sequence: TGTGCCAGCAGCCAATACACCGGGGACAGGGGCCCGTCAGAGCAGTACTTC.

The chain couples TRBV30 to TRBJ1-2; no clear D gene. The CDR3 is made up of 12 amino acids. Germline V CDR1 and CDR2: GTSNPN, SVGIG (reference sequence). V was cut by 8 bases and J by 4 bases, with 14 bases left in between. The chain's CDR3 is CALFLPGYGYTF. The DNA for the CDR3 is TGTGCCCTTTTCCTACCCGGCTATGGCTACACCTTC.

This chain joins TRBV11-2 and TRBJ2-1; tentative D call: TRBD2 (6 bases). The CDR3 totals 14 residues. With 5 bases removed from V and 8 bases from J, the gap between germline ends came to 16 bases. Germline V gene data show CDR1 as SGHAT and CDR2 as FQNNGV. The CDR3 is CASSRRWGDHEQFF. In DNA, the CDR3 is TGTGCCAGCAGCCGCCGGTGGGGGGACCATGAGCAGTTCTTC.

The chain carries TRBV5-4 and TRBJ1-6, with a tentative D call TRBD1 (5 bases). The germline V gene encodes CDR1 SGHNT and CDR2 YYREEE (reference sequence). The CDR3 spans 13 residues. The V end lost 5 bases, the J end lost 10 bases, and 13 bases lay between the germline ends. CDR3 bases: TGTGCCAGCAGGGATGCTGGGGCATCACCCCTCCACTTT. This encodes CASRDAGASPLHF.

This chain uses TRBV6-1 with TRBJ1-3, with D hard to call. The ends were cut back, 2 bases at V and 8 bases at J, with 16 bases in the middle. CDR3 length equals 15 residues. The V gene's germline CDR1 is MNHNS and CDR2 SASEGT. DNA for the CDR3: TGTGCCAGCAGTGAAACACCAGGCACGGGAGACACCATATATTTT. Protein: CASSETPGTGDTIYF.

This clone was recorded once. The chain uses TRBV28 and TRBJ1-2; D unclear. The CDR3 spans 14 residues. Per germline, CDR1 MDHEN and CDR2 SYDVKM. Trimming pared 1 base from V and 1 base from J, leaving 7 bases between. CDR3 DNA sequence: TGTGCCAGCAGTTTATCCGGGGTTAACTATGGCTACACCTTC. The encoded protein is CASSLSGVNYGYTF.

The chain recombines TRBV15 with TRBJ2-7; D may be TRBD1 (5 bases). The CDR3 is made up of 17 amino acids. Germline CDR1 and CDR2: LNHNV and YYDKDF (reference sequence). V lost 3 bases, J lost 3 bases, and 21 bases lay in between. This CDR3 is CATSRSGLETAHYEQYF. As DNA, the CDR3 is TGTGCCACCAGCAGGAGTGGCTTGGAGACAGCACACTACGAGCAGTACTTC.

This clone appeared a few times. This chain uses TRBV30 with TRBJ2-7, with D possibly being TRBD1 (6 bases). The germline V and J ends were trimmed by 5 bases and 4 bases, with 18 bases remaining between them. The CDR3 contains 14 residues. Per germline, CDR1 GTSNPN and CDR2 SVGIG (reference sequence). The CDR3 nucleotides read TGTGCCTGGGGTACAAAGGGGGTTTTTTACGAGCAGTACTTC. Translated: CAWGTKGVFYEQYF.

The V and J genes are TRBV27 and TRBJ1-6; TRBD1 aligns across 9 bases. The V and J ends lost 6 bases and 5 bases, in that order; junction bases with no gene match: 5. The CDR3 length is 15 residues. Per germline, CDR1 MNHEY and CDR2 SMNVEV (reference sequence). The CDR3 region is CASSPWDRDNSPLHF. The DNA for the CDR3 is TGTGCCAGCAGCCCATGGGACAGGGATAATTCACCCCTCCACTTT.

The chain is built from TRBV28 and TRBJ2-3, with D possibly being TRBD1 (5 bases). The germline V gene encodes CDR1 MDHEN and CDR2 SYDVKM. The CDR3 consists of 16 residues. V lost 1 base, J lost 1 base, and 12 bases lay in between. CDR3 residues: CASSLSGREGTDTQYF. In nucleotides, the CDR3 is TGTGCCAGCAGTTTATCGGGCAGGGAAGGCACAGATACGCAGTATTTT.

The genes are TRBV19 and TRBJ1-2, with D possibly TRBD1 on 6 matching bases. The CDR3 runs 13 residues. Germline assignment: CDR1 LNHDA and CDR2 SQIVND (reference sequence). Trimming took 5 bases from V and 5 from J, leaving 12 bases between them. CDR3 bases: TGTGCCAGTAGTCTCCGGGACATGTATGGCTACACCTTC. It translates to CASSLRDMYGYTF.

This chain links TRBV9 with TRBJ1-1; tentatively, D is TRBD1 (6 bases). The CDR3 consists of 13 residues. Germline V gene data show CDR1 as SGDLS and CDR2 as YYNGEE. Between the trimmed V and J ends, which lost 3 bases and 7 bases, there was a span of 13 bases. The CDR3: CASSAGVFDEAFF. Written as DNA, the CDR3 is TGTGCCAGCAGCGCAGGGGTTTTCGATGAAGCTTTCTTT.

V gene TRBV7-2 combines with J gene TRBJ2-5; 12 bases map to TRBD2. The germline V gene encodes CDR1 SGHTA and CDR2 FQGNSA. The CDR3 runs 17 residues. With 6 bases clipped from V and 4 bases from J, the junction kept 12 bases outside the gene matches. CDR3 sequence: CASSSSGGASGPETQYF. DNA for the CDR3: TGTGCCAGCAGTTCTAGCGGGGGGGCTAGCGGCCCAGAGACCCAGTACTTC.

The genes are TRBV28 and TRBJ2-7; TRBD1 is a possible D gene (5 bases). Between the trimmed V and J ends, which lost 5 bases and 0 bases, there was a span of 14 bases. This CDR3 spans 15 amino acids. CDR1 MDHEN and CDR2 SYDVKM come from the germline V gene. DNA for the CDR3: TGTGCCAGCAGTCACCTCGACAGACTCTCCTACGAGCAGTACTTC. Translation gives CASSHLDRLSYEQYF.

The J gene is TRBJ2-7, the V gene TRBV27; TRBD2 agrees at 8 bases. From germline, CDR1 is MNHEY and CDR2 SMNVEV (reference sequence). There are 14 residues in the CDR3. Trimming removed 3 bases from V and 4 bases from J; junction bases left unmatched: 5. The CDR3 spells CASSLSLAGYEQYF. DNA for the CDR3: TGTGCCAGCAGTTTGAGTCTAGCGGGTTACGAGCAGTACTTC.

The chain recombines TRBV7-5 with TRBJ2-6; the table's D call TRBD2 went unverified against the DNA. TRBV7-5 represents a pseudogene. The CDR3 covers 17 residues. CDR3 sequence: CARSLAEGDSGANVLTF. The CDR3 coding sequence is TGTGCCAGAAGTTTGGCCGAGGGAGACTCTGGGGCCAACGTCCTGACTTTC.

The gene calls are TRBV2 and TRBJ2-7; TRBD1 matches at 10 bases. This CDR3 is built from 13 residues. The junction had 6 bases not matched to a gene; V was cut back by 10 bases and J by 3 bases. From germline, CDR1 is SNHLY and CDR2 FYNNEI. CDR3 region: CATVRDRGYEQYF. CDR3 coding DNA: TGTGCCACCGTCCGGGACAGGGGCTACGAGCAGTACTTC. Complete variable domain (other parts from reference TRBV2 and TRBJ2-7): EPEVTQTPSHQVTQMGQEVILRCVPISNHLYFYWYRQILGQKVEFLVSFYNNEISEKSEIFDDQFSVERPDGSNFTLKIRSTKLEDSAMYFCATVRDRGYEQYFGPGTRLTVT.

The table lists this clone with a few counts. The rearrangement uses TRBV27 and TRBJ2-7, with 11 positions matching TRBD2. In germline, CDR1 is MNHEY, CDR2 SMNVEV (reference sequence). The CDR3 is 15 amino acids. With V trimmed by 4 bases and J by 7 bases, 9 bases remained unmatched. Written as DNA, the CDR3 is TGTGCCAGCAGTTCGACTAGCGGGACCCTTGGAGAGCAGTACTTC. As protein: CASSSTSGTLGEQYF.

The rearrangement links TRBV5-1 to TRBJ1-5; D gene uncertain. The ends were cut back, 4 bases at V and 0 bases at J, with 8 bases in the middle. CDR1 is SGHRS, CDR2 YFSETQ, per germline. This CDR3 has 14 residues. The CDR3, as DNA: TGCGCCAGCAGCGTAGAACCTAGCAATCAGCCCCAGCATTTT. It translates to CASSVEPSNQPQHF.

The rearrangement links TRBV5-8 to TRBJ1-2, with TRBD1 matching 7 bases. Germline V gene sequence: CDR1 SGHTS, CDR2 YDEGEE. The J segment lost 3 bases and the V segment lost 0 bases, leaving 2 bases of the junction unmatched. This CDR3 contains 14 residues. CDR3 nucleotides: TGTGCCAGCAGCTTGGCCAGGGGGGACTATGGCTACACCTTC. Amino acids: CASSLARGDYGYTF.

The chain has TRBV28 and TRBJ2-2, with a possible D match to TRBD1 (6 bases). Trimming removed 6 bases from V and 4 bases from J, with 15 bases in between. Per the germline V gene, CDR1 is MDHEN and CDR2 is SYDVKM. The CDR3 loop spans 15 amino acids. The CDR3 loop reads CASRPEYRATGELFF. In DNA, the CDR3 is TGTGCCAGCAGACCCGAATACAGGGCCACCGGGGAGCTGTTTTTT.

The chain links TRBV28 to TRBJ2-5; TRBD1 matches at 8 bases. The CDR3 contains 16 residues. After removal of 6 bases from V and 5 bases from J, the junction contained 14 bases not matched to a gene. Germline CDR1 reads MDHEN; CDR2 reads SYDVKM. The CDR3 is CASSGQGLKSSETQYF. The DNA of the CDR3 is TGTGCCAGCAGCGGACAGGGCCTGAAGAGTTCGGAGACCCAGTACTTC. The variable domain in full, with the rest retrieved from reference TRBV28 and TRBJ2-5, is DVKVTQSSRYLVKRTGEKVFLECVQDMDHENMFWYRQDPGLGLRLIYFSYDVKMKEKGDIPEGYSVSREKKERFSLILESASTNQTSMYLCASSGQGLKSSETQYFGPGTRLLVL.

This rearrangement joins TRBV6-5 to TRBJ2-7, with 7 bases lining up with TRBD1. The CDR3 is 15 residues long. Trimming cost V 0 bases and J 4 bases; bases outside gene matches: 6. Germline V CDR1 and CDR2: MNHEY, SVGAGI. CDR3 amino acids: CASSYSRQGLYEQYF. In nucleotides, the CDR3 is TGTGCCAGCAGTTACTCGAGACAGGGCCTTTACGAGCAGTACTTC.

The table lists this clone with many counts. V gene TRBV29-1 combines with J gene TRBJ1-4; maybe TRBD1 (5 bases). V was trimmed by 7 bases and J by 4 bases, leaving 13 bases between them. Germline CDR1 SQVTM, CDR2 ANQGSEA. The CDR3 spans 13 residues. CDR3 residues: CSAQGAFNEKLFF. In nucleotides, the CDR3 is TGCAGCGCCCAAGGGGCTTTTAATGAAAAACTGTTTTTT.

This sequence joins TRBV7-2 and TRBJ2-1, with 12 positions matching TRBD2. V lost 5 bases, J lost 5 bases, and 4 bases stayed unmatched. This CDR3 has 15 residues. From germline, CDR1 is SGHTA and CDR2 FQGNSA. The CDR3 is CASSPTSGSHNEQFF. In DNA form, the CDR3 reads TGTGCCAGCAGCCCGACTAGCGGGAGTCACAATGAGCAGTTCTTC.

This rearrangement joins TRBV7-8 to TRBJ2-7, with 9 bases that match TRBD2. Trimming removed 2 bases from V and 3 bases from J; junction bases left unmatched: 5. The germline gives CDR1 SGHVS, CDR2 FQNEAQ. CDR3 length equals 15 residues. The CDR3 region is CASSLRLAGNYEQYF. CDR3 in DNA: TGTGCCAGCAGCTTACGGCTAGCGGGGAACTACGAGCAGTACTTC.

This chain connects TRBV28 to TRBJ1-3, with D tentatively TRBD1 (6 bases). The CDR3 loop spans 14 amino acids. Germline CDR1 MDHEN, CDR2 SYDVKM. V lost 6 bases and J lost 1, with 10 bases in between. CDR3 residues: CASSSQGSGNTIYF. CDR3 DNA: TGTGCCAGCAGCTCACAGGGATCTGGAAACACCATATATTTT.

The chain uses TRBV6-5 and TRBJ2-1; 8 bases agree with TRBD2. The CDR3 extends over 13 amino acids. Germline CDR1 MNHEY, CDR2 SVGAGI. The trim removed 11 bases at V and 6 bases at J, leaving 9 bases unmatched. The CDR3: CAGAGGLTNEQFF. CDR3 in DNA: TGTGCCGGTGCGGGGGGTCTTACCAATGAGCAGTTCTTC.

This sequence joins TRBV19 and TRBJ2-3; TRBD2 matches 8 bases. This CDR3 is built from 16 residues. Germline V gene sequence: CDR1 LNHDA, CDR2 SQIVND (reference sequence). The J segment lost 2 bases and the V segment lost 3 bases, leaving 7 bases of the junction unmatched. The CDR3 loop reads CASSIQRGWDTDTQYF. The CDR3 DNA sequence: TGTGCCAGTAGTATCCAGCGGGGGTGGGACACAGATACGCAGTATTTT. Based on the CDR3 plus reference TRBV19 and TRBJ2-3, the full variable domain is DGGITQSPKYLFRKEGQNVTLSCEQNLNHDAMYWYRQDPGQGLRLIYYSQIVNDFQKGDIAEGYSVSREKKESFPLTVTSAQKNPTAFYLCASSIQRGWDTDTQYFGPGTRLTVL.